The source of this TCR beta chain is a study of shared clonotypes between healthy human individuals. Study information: Three plates each covered CD4 naive and memory; CD8 naive two, CD8 memory one. The study's findings and limits: Researchers found naive subsets generally carried larger estimated richness than memory subsets. Sorted-subset sequencing was shown by rarefaction to be incomplete despite large depth.

V dropped 5 bases and J dropped 6 bases, with 12 bases sitting between them. Per the germline V gene, CDR1 is PRHDT and CDR2 is FYEKMQ (reference sequence). CDR3 length equals 13 residues. Method: immunoSEQ multiplex PCR; TCRdb's copy keeps in-frame clones and lacks some. The data hold about 2 million clones, with 85% to 95% observed a single time. Naive CD8 cells comprised CD45RO-negative, CCR7-positively selected cells, excluding terminally differentiated effector memory CD45RA+ cells. Donors were Caucasian adults residing in Nashville, Tennessee, USA. A word on this clone: What it recognizes is unknown.

V is TRBV13 and J is TRBJ2-3; the D gene is possibly TRBD2 (6 bases). The clonotype originates from a man younger than 35 in good health. Input material: naive CD8+ T cells sorted from blood. The CDR3 DNA reads as TGTGCCAGCAGCGTAGCGGCCCCGGATACGCAGTATTTT. As protein: CASSVAAPDTQYF.